These 7 T cell receptor beta chains originate from one sample sequenced in a study of blood T cell repertoires in COVID-19. The data were produced by immunoSEQ multiplex PCR, yet TCRdb's version contains in-frame clones alone and is incomplete. The repertoire holds about 200,000 clones, roughly 82% seen once, with under 15% in the top ten. The material sequenced was peripheral blood. All receptors derive from a human donor in a cohort sampled during active COVID-19.

V and J are TRBV7-2 and TRBJ2-1; 8 nucleotides agree with TRBD2. CDR3 length equals 18 residues. The V gene end was trimmed by 6 bases and the J gene end by 0 bases; junction bases not matched to a gene: 13. The V gene's germline CDR1 is SGHTA and CDR2 FQGNSA. CDR3 nucleotides: TGTGCCAGCAGTGCTTACCAATTAAGCGGGAGCTCCTACAATGAGCAGTTCTTC. Its protein product is CASSAYQLSGSSYNEQFF.

The genes are TRBV24-1 and TRBJ2-7, with 8 bases identical to TRBD1. Germline V gives CDR1 KGHDR, CDR2 SFDVKD. Losses at the gene ends were 1 base for V and 6 bases for J; bases not matched to a gene: 10. The CDR3 is made up of 16 amino acids. Here the CDR3 reads CATSDFGGQDPCEQYF. The CDR3 nucleotides are TGTGCCACCAGTGATTTTGGGGGACAGGATCCATGCGAGCAGTACTTC.

The chain links TRBV12-3 or TRBV12-4 to TRBJ2-7; D gene unclear. Trimming removed 1 base at V and 6 bases at J, with 10 bases between. This CDR3 is built from 13 residues. The CDR3 bases are TGTGCCAGCAGTTTAGGTTCGGGTAGCGAGCAGTACTTC. This translates into CASSLGSGSEQYF.

J is TRBJ2-3 and V is TRBV13; TRBD2 agrees at 9 bases. Germline trimming cut 5 bases from V and 3 bases from J; bases unmatched to any gene: 15. The germline V gene encodes CDR1 PRHDT and CDR2 FYEKMQ (reference sequence). This CDR3 comprises 18 residues. The CDR3 coding sequence is TGTGCCAGCAGCCGGACGGGGGAGCGGGAGGACGAAACAGATACGCAGTATTTT. This gives the protein CASSRTGEREDETDTQYF.

The gene calls are TRBV2 and TRBJ2-7; D perhaps matches TRBD1 (5 bases). Trimming removed 4 bases at V and 4 bases at J, with 11 bases between. This CDR3 spans 13 amino acids. The germline CDR1 and CDR2 sequences are SNHLY and FYNNEI. CDR3 amino acids: CASSVRDSYEQYF. DNA for the CDR3: TGTGCCAGCAGTGTCAGGGATTCTTACGAGCAGTACTTC.

This chain links TRBV11-2 with TRBJ2-3; tentatively, D is TRBD1 (6 bases). Germline CDR1 SGHAT, CDR2 FQNNGV. The V gene lost 6 bases and the J gene lost 0 bases, with 16 bases spanning the gap. This CDR3 has 16 residues. The DNA for the CDR3 is TGTGCCAGCAGAAACCGACGACAGGCTAGCACAGATACGCAGTATTTT. Its protein product is CASRNRRQASTDTQYF.

The chain recombines TRBV7-8 with TRBJ2-6, with TRBD2 matching 14 bases. Losses at the gene ends were 5 bases for V and 2 bases for J; bases not matched to a gene: 2. This CDR3 contains 17 residues. Germline-derived CDR1 and CDR2 are SGHVS and FQNEAQ. Here the CDR3 reads CASSVGLAGAGANVLTF. As DNA, the CDR3 is TGTGCCAGCAGCGTGGGACTAGCGGGAGCTGGGGCCAACGTCCTGACTTTC.